Reported below is one TCR beta chain. Its antigen is undetermined. The sample comes from a study of T cell responses to AZD1222 COVID-19 vaccine. Study as a whole: Second doses that came at about 4 or about 12 weeks were put together. Study-level results: Donors skewed white British and female; clonal diversity was possibly underestimated. The repertoires were collected only after the peak T cell response.

The data were produced by immunoSEQ multiplex PCR, yet TCRdb's version contains in-frame clones alone and is incomplete. Of around 140,000 clones in the sample, 90% to 95% are singletons; the top ten hold approximately 9%. The CDR3 has 11 amino acids. CDR1 is MDHEN and CDR2 is SYDVKM in the germline V gene. V lost 2 bases and J lost 10, with 5 bases in between. The material was peripheral blood, obtained on day 0 of AZD1222 vaccination. The J gene is TRBJ1-4, the V gene TRBV28; D ambiguous. The sequence derives from an adult in good health. This chain's CDR3 is CASSLEGKLFF. Written as DNA, the CDR3 is TGTGCCAGCAGTTTAGAGGGAAAACTGTTTTTT.